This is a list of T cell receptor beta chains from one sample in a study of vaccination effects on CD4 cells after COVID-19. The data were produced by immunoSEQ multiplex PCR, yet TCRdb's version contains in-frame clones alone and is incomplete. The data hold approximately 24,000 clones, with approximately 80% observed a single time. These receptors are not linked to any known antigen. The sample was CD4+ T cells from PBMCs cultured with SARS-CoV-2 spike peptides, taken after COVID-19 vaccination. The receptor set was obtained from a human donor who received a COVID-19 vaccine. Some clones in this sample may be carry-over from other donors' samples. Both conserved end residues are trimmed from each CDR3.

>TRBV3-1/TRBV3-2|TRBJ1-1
ASSQDITGGTEAF
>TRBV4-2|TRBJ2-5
ASTNGLAGQETQY
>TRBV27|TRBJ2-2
ASSLSQQPNTGELF
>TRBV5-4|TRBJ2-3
ASSYTSGTSTDTQY
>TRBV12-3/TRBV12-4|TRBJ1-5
ASGTGTQPQH
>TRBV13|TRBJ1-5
ASSFSGIQPQH
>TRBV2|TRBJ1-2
ASSEGGIYGYT
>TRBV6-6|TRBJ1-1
ASSTGSLTEAF
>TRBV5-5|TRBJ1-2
ASIPTGLSGGYT
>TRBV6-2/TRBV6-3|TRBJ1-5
ASSYTGVQPQH
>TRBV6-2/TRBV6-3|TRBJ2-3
ASSYFQGQDTQY
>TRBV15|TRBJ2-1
ATRFDYTSSYNEQF
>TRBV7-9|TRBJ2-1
ASSRTGGVFEQF
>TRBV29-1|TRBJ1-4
SVQRTPGQGGKLF
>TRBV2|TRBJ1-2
ASNQGREGYT
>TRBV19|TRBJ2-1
ASSRGAGGPEF
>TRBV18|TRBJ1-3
ASSPSTALTSGNTIY
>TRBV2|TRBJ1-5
ASSEIRGEHQPQH
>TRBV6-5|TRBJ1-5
ASSSLGQGSNQPQH
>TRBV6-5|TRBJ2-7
ASRNPSVYYEQY
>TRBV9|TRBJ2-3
ASSVGTSGGAGDTQY
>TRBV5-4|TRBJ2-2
ASSLATVGTGELF
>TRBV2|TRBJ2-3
ASTPIRGGFTDTQY
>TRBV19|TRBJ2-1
ASSSTIEGEQF
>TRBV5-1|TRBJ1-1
ASSSRPGQNTEAF
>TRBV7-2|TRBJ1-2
ASSLSSKGAYGYT
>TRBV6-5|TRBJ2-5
ASRAQFSGETQY
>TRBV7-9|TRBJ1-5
ASSLGAGGQPQH
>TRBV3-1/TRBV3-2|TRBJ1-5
ASSQDRGLGGNQPQH